The sequence of this T cell receptor beta chain was determined in a study of blood T cells in healthy people across ages. Sample-barcoded 5' priming and a J-beta primer mix drove a second PCR of about 6 to 12 cycles. A template-switch adaptor that had 12 random nucleotides put a tag on each cDNA molecule. Each CDR3 protein gets one entry after TCRdb re-called the 5' RACE reads with MiXCR. The sample contains 550,000 to 800,000 distinct CDR3 sequences, about 32% of which appear only once. Study-level results: Unknown donor CMV status possibly confounded expanded clonotype changes.

This CDR3 region has 16 residues. V was pared by 6 bases and J by 8 bases, with 24 bases between. Germline assignment: CDR1 ENHRY and CDR2 SYGVKD. Roughly 10 milliliters of peripheral blood were drawn from each donor into EDTA-treated tubes. This clonotype was seen many times. Its antigen remains unidentified. The material sequenced was blood. The chain carries TRBV10-3 and TRBJ2-3, with a tentative D call TRBD1 (6 bases). The TCR sequence derives from a woman aged 80 or over in good health. The CDR3 bases are TGTGCCATCAGGGAATTATTTATGACAGGAAGGGGTACGCAGTATTTT. Protein sequence: CAIRELFMTGRGTQYF.